The clone carrying this TCR beta chain has a handful of counts. Its antigen is not identified. Those patients picked for sequencing had displayed CD8+CD57+ cell expansion on flow cytometry. Every patient presented with severe acquired aplastic anemia. Genomic DNA was employed as the template in profiling TCR beta VDJ and CDR3. TCRdb ran MiXCR on the reads and lists one entry per CDR3 protein. The profile shows around 200,000 distinct CDR3 sequences, roughly 65% of them singletons. This specimen belongs to a study of CD8+CD57+ T cells in acquired aplastic anemia. About the research overall: Sorted CD4+ plus CD8+ cells gave DNA averaging roughly 3 ug.

Study-level findings and limits: CD8+ Simpson's diversity did not differ significantly between patients and controls. Overlapping CD8+ CDR3 repertoires of patients and controls contained some 30 shared sequences.

This TCR came from a human donor with aplastic anemia. The sample comprised sorted CD4+, CD8+, or CD8+CD57+ T cells (not recorded which) from PBMCs.

DNA for the CDR3: TGTGCCAGCAGCCACCAAGAGACCCAGTACTTC. It is translated as CASSHQETQYF. J is TRBJ2-5 and V is TRBV7-8; D unresolved. The V and J ends lost 5 bases and 0 bases respectively, with 1 base between them. The V gene's germline CDR1 is SGHVS and CDR2 FQNEAQ. This CDR3 contains 11 residues.